This entry is about one T cell receptor beta chain. These data are taken from a study of PD-L1 blockade in urothelial cancer. Whole-study context: Patients began atezolizumab, 1,200 mg intravenously every 3 weeks, in the mid-2010s. Blood underwent analysis 3 weeks (second dose) and 6 weeks after treatment began. Blood samples contained a median approximately 140,000 T cells.

The time point denotes: pretreatment peripheral blood. Samples were collected from each patient before treatment and during treatment. Each patient gave between 1 and 8 of them in total. Germline loops: CDR1 SGHRS, CDR2 YFSETQ. The ends were cut back, 1 base at V and 1 base at J, with 14 bases in the middle. This CDR3 has 16 residues. Sequenced by immunoSEQ multiplex PCR; TCRdb stores in-frame clones only, minus some. The repertoire holds 40,000 to 60,000 clones, with approximately 85% as singletons. The rearrangement links TRBV5-1 to TRBJ1-2; possibly TRBD1 for D (5 bases). The origin of this receptor is a man between 65 and 85 years old with urothelial cancer. The sequencing used PBMCs, collected around atezolizumab (anti-PD-L1) treatment. The CDR3 loop reads CASSLKDTNINYGYTF. CDR3 coding DNA: TGCGCCAGCAGCTTGAAGGACACCAACATTAACTATGGCTACACCTTC.